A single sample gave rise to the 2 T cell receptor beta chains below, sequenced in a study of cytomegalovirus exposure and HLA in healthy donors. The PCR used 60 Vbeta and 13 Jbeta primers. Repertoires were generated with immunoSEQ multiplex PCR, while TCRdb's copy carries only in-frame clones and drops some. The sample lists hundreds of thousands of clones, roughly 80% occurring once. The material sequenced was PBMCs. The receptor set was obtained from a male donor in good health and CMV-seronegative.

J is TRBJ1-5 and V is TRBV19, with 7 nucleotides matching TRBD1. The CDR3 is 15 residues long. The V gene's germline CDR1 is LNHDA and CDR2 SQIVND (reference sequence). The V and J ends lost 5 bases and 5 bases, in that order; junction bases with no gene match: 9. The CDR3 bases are TGTGCCAGTAGTCCGGGACAGCCGGCGTATCAGCCCCAGCATTTT. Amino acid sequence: CASSPGQPAYQPQHF.

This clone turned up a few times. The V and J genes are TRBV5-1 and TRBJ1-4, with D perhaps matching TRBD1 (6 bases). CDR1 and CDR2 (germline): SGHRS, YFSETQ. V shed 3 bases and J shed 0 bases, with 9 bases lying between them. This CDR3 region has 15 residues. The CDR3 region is CASSSGGPTNEKLFF. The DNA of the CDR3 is TGCGCCAGCAGCTCCGGGGGGCCAACTAATGAAAAACTGTTTTTT.